This T cell receptor beta chain stems from a study of T-cell memory formation after mild COVID-19. The wider study: Clusters were largely donor specific. Study-level points and caveats: From day 15 to 85, contracting clones were balanced between CD4 and CD8, whereas later expanders leaned toward CD4+. Contracting CD4+ clones lay largely in CM and EM, with CD8+ ones residing in EMRA.

It was 5'RACE with constant-segment primers that produced the TCR alpha and TCR beta cDNA libraries, which carried sample barcodes and UMIs. MiXCR, applied by TCRdb to the 5' RACE reads, yields one record per CDR3 protein. This repertoire shows 300,000 to 400,000 distinct CDR3 sequences, around 15% found once; its top ten account for around 24%. The germline CDR1 and CDR2 sequences are SGHRS and YFSETQ. This CDR3 comprises 14 residues. V shed 0 bases and J 3 bases; nucleotides not matched to a gene: 2. This clonotype was recorded only once. The antigen is unknown. Sequenced: PBMCs or a T cell subset sorted from them (not recorded which). This rearrangement joins TRBV5-1 to TRBJ2-7, with 8 nucleotides matching TRBD1. The receptor was derived from a man between 18 and 35 years old who had mild COVID-19 (a few samples of this study predate the infection). Cell type and time point are not known. The CDR3 reads CASSLAGTGYEQYV. As DNA, the CDR3 is TGCGCCAGCAGCTTGGCCGGGACAGGCTACGAGCAGTACGTC.